Listed below are T cell receptor beta chains from one sample, sequenced in a study of cytomegalovirus exposure and HLA in healthy donors. TCRdb keeps only in-frame clones here, not all; method: immunoSEQ multiplex PCR. Of around 99,000 clones in the sample, about 90% were seen once. The source material was PBMCs. The receptors derive from a woman aged 18-30 years in good health and CMV-seronegative. Both conserved end residues are part of each CDR3. Fields, in order: D gene, V gene, J gene, clone size, CDR3 protein, CDR3 DNA. The D gene is left open where the match is weak. Clone size appears in some rows only: once, few, many, or a class for an expanded clone.

D: TRBD1; V: TRBV11-2; J: TRBJ2-7; size: NA; CDR3: CASSFTPDRLSSYEQYF; DNA: TGTGCCAGCAGCTTCACCCCGGACAGGTTAAGCTCCTACGAGCAGTACTTC
D: TRBD2; V: TRBV2; J: TRBJ2-1; size: few; CDR3: CASRGGRAQSNEQFF; DNA: TGTGCCAGCCGGGGAGGGAGGGCCCAGAGCAATGAGCAGTTCTTC
D: NA; V: TRBV25-1; J: TRBJ2-1; size: NA; CDR3: CASSEGGPYNEQFF; DNA: TGTGCCAGCAGTGAAGGGGGCCCCTACAATGAGCAGTTCTTC
D: TRBD1; V: TRBV9; J: TRBJ1-2; size: NA; CDR3: CASSRQGAAFNYGYTF; DNA: TGTGCCAGCAGCCGACAGGGGGCCGCTTTTAACTATGGCTACACCTTC
D: TRBD2; V: TRBV27; J: TRBJ2-7; size: NA; CDR3: CASRRLAGGSYEQYF; DNA: TGTGCCAGCAGGAGACTAGCGGGGGGCTCCTACGAGCAGTACTTC
D: TRBD1; V: TRBV29-1; J: TRBJ2-3; size: few; CDR3: CSSSTGGPDTQYF; DNA: TGCAGCTCCTCGACAGGGGGGCCAGATACGCAGTATTTT
D: NA; V: TRBV5-4; J: TRBJ1-6; size: NA; CDR3: CASSSWPYNSPLHF; DNA: TGTGCCAGCAGCTCGTGGCCCTATAATTCACCCCTCCACTTT
D: NA; V: TRBV11-3; J: TRBJ2-7; size: NA; CDR3: CASSLGASPSYEQYF; DNA: TGTGCCAGCAGCTTAGGGGCCTCTCCCTCCTACGAGCAGTACTTC
D: NA; V: TRBV2; J: TRBJ2-7; size: NA; CDR3: CASTQYPYEQYF; DNA: TGTGCCAGTACACAGTACCCCTACGAGCAGTACTTC
D: NA; V: TRBV7-6; J: TRBJ2-2; size: NA; CDR3: CASSLYVTGELFF; DNA: TGTGCCAGCAGCTTATATGTCACCGGGGAGCTGTTTTTT
D: TRBD2; V: TRBV11-2; J: TRBJ2-5; size: NA; CDR3: CASSPRTSGEETQYF; DNA: TGTGCCAGCAGCCCCCGGACTAGCGGGGAGGAGACCCAGTACTTC
D: TRBD2; V: TRBV27; J: TRBJ2-5; size: NA; CDR3: CASSFAGVGETQYF; DNA: TGTGCCAGCAGTTTCGCGGGGGTTGGGGAGACCCAGTACTTC
D: NA; V: TRBV6-1; J: TRBJ1-1; size: NA; CDR3: CASIVPGRAYEAFF; DNA: TGTGCCAGCATCGTGCCCGGCAGGGCCTATGAAGCTTTCTTT
D: TRBD2; V: TRBV2; J: TRBJ2-1; size: NA; CDR3: CASKMREGQDEQFF; DNA: TGTGCCAGCAAGATGCGGGAGGGCCAAGATGAGCAGTTCTTC
D: TRBD1; V: TRBV5-1; J: TRBJ2-7; size: NA; CDR3: CASSLAYSNRGVRNEQYF; DNA: TGCGCCAGCAGCTTGGCCTATTCTAACAGGGGAGTTCGGAACGAGCAGTACTTC
D: NA; V: TRBV18; J: TRBJ1-1; size: NA; CDR3: CASSWLGAGNTEAFF; DNA: TGTGCCAGCTCATGGCTGGGGGCTGGAAACACTGAAGCTTTCTTT
D: NA; V: TRBV29-1; J: TRBJ2-3; size: NA; CDR3: CSVGGTYSTDTQYF; DNA: TGCAGCGTTGGGGGGACTTATAGCACAGATACGCAGTATTTT
D: TRBD1; V: TRBV27; J: TRBJ2-1; size: NA; CDR3: CATRQGVYNEQFF; DNA: TGTGCCACCAGACAGGGGGTGTACAATGAGCAGTTCTTC
D: NA; V: TRBV5-1; J: TRBJ1-6; size: few; CDR3: CASSYIHGDSPLHF; DNA: TGCGCCAGCAGCTATATCCACGGAGATTCACCCCTCCACTTT
D: NA; V: TRBV5-5; J: TRBJ2-7; size: few; CDR3: CASSFTGPTYEQYF; DNA: TGTGCCAGCAGCTTTACAGGGCCCACCTACGAGCAGTACTTC
D: NA; V: TRBV28; J: TRBJ1-3; size: few; CDR3: CASSFYSDSPRSGNTIYF; DNA: TGTGCCAGCAGTTTTTATTCGGACAGCCCTCGCTCTGGAAACACCATATATTTT
D: NA; V: TRBV5-1; J: TRBJ2-5; size: NA; CDR3: CASSIYQETQYF; DNA: TGCGCCAGCAGCATATACCAAGAGACCCAGTACTTC
D: NA; V: TRBV9; J: TRBJ2-2; size: NA; CDR3: CASSVGAGNTGELFF; DNA: TGTGCCAGCAGCGTAGGGGCTGGGAACACCGGGGAGCTGTTTTTT
D: NA; V: TRBV14; J: TRBJ1-1; size: NA; CDR3: CASSQDGEGRNTEAFF; DNA: TGTGCCAGCAGCCAAGACGGGGAGGGAAGGAACACTGAAGCTTTCTTT
D: NA; V: TRBV4-1; J: TRBJ2-3; size: NA; CDR3: CASSQGRGGSTDTQYF; DNA: TGCGCCAGCAGCCAAGGCAGAGGAGGAAGCACAGATACGCAGTATTTT
D: TRBD1; V: TRBV13; J: TRBJ1-1; size: NA; CDR3: CASSPGGTGSAFF; DNA: TGTGCCAGCAGCCCCGGCGGGACAGGGTCAGCTTTCTTT
D: NA; V: TRBV2; J: TRBJ1-1; size: NA; CDR3: CASSEGVGGHTEAFF; DNA: TGTGCCAGCAGTGAAGGGGTAGGAGGGCACACTGAAGCTTTCTTT
D: NA; V: TRBV9; J: TRBJ2-5; size: NA; CDR3: CASSADPQATQYF; DNA: TGTGCCAGCAGCGCCGACCCCCAGGCGACCCAGTACTTC
D: TRBD2; V: TRBV13; J: TRBJ2-5; size: NA; CDR3: CASRTSGGRETQYF; DNA: TGTGCCAGCAGGACAAGCGGGGGAAGGGAGACCCAGTACTTC
D: NA; V: TRBV9; J: TRBJ1-2; size: NA; CDR3: CASSAYSGLPGYTF; DNA: TGTGCCAGCAGCGCCTACTCGGGACTCCCGGGCTACACCTTC
D: TRBD1; V: TRBV9; J: TRBJ1-1; size: NA; CDR3: CASSEGQQNTEAFF; DNA: TGTGCCAGCAGCGAGGGACAGCAGAACACTGAAGCTTTCTTT
D: TRBD1; V: TRBV6-5; J: TRBJ1-2; size: NA; CDR3: CASSPGTGGNYGYTF; DNA: TGTGCCAGCAGCCCTGGAACAGGGGGGAACTATGGCTACACCTTC